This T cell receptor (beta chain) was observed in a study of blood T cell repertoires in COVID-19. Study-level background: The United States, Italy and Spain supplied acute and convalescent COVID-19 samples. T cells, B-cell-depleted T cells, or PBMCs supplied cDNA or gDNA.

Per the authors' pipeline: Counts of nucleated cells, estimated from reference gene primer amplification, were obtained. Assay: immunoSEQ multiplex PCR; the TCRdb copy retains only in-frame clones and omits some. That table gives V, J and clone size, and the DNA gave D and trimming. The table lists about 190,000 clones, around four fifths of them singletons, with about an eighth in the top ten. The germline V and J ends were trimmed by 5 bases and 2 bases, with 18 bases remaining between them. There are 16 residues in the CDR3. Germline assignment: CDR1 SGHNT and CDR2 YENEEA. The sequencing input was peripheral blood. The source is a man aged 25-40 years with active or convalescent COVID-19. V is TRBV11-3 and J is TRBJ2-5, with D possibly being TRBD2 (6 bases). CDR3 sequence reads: CASSPRGVAVQETQYF. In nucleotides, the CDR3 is TGTGCCAGCAGCCCCCGAGGTGTAGCGGTACAAGAGACCCAGTACTTC. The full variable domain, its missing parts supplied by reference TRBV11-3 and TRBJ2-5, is EAGVVQSPRYKIIEKKQPVAFWCNPISGHNTLYWYLQNLGQGPELLIRYENEEAVDDSQLPKDRFSAERLKGVDSTLKIQPAELGDSAVYLCASSPRGVAVQETQYFGPGTRLLVL.